These T cell receptor beta chains were read from a single sample in a study of T-cell memory formation after mild COVID-19. MiXCR was run by TCRdb on the 5' RACE reads, yielding one entry per CDR3 protein. The profile shows 35,000 to 50,000 distinct CDR3 sequences, about 6.1% of them singletons. Material for sequencing was PBMCs or a T cell subset sorted from them (not recorded which). Receptors originate from an adult who had mild COVID-19 (a few samples of this study predate the infection). Cell type and time point are not known. Both conserved end residues are part of each CDR3. A D gene is named only where the DNA matches it firmly. Clone size is shown for a subset of rows, as once, few, many or a class of expanded clone.

TRBD2	many	TRBV12-3/TRBV12-4	TRBJ2-7	CASSLASRGRAYEQYF	TGTGCCAGCAGTTTAGCGAGTCGCGGGAGGGCCTACGAGCAGTACTTC
NA	NA	TRBV19	TRBJ1-5	CATSAGGQPQHF	TGTGCCACCTCCGCCGGGGGTCAGCCCCAGCATTTT
NA	NA	TRBV3-1	TRBJ1-4	CASSPGTLRGNEKLFF	TGTGCCAGCAGCCCCGGGACACTGAGGGGTAATGAAAAACTGTTTTTT
TRBD2	many	TRBV27	TRBJ2-5	CASSAYSGRGETQYF	TGTGCCAGCAGTGCCTATAGCGGGAGAGGGGAGACCCAGTACTTC
NA	many	TRBV5-1	TRBJ2-5	CASSFLSDRGETQYF	TGCGCCAGCAGCTTCCTCTCTGATCGGGGGGAGACCCAGTACTTC
NA	NA	TRBV5-1	TRBJ1-1	CASRWGEGFMNTEAFF	TGCGCCAGCAGATGGGGGGAAGGATTTATGAACACTGAAGCTTTCTTT
NA	many	TRBV10-3	TRBJ1-1	CAISTGVTEAFF	TGTGCCATCAGTACCGGTGTCACTGAAGCTTTCTTT
NA	NA	TRBV5-1	TRBJ1-4	CASSLFGGTNEKLIF	TGCGCCAGCAGCTTGTTTGGGGGGACTAATGAAAAACTGATTTTT
NA	few	TRBV11-3	TRBJ2-5	CASSLGLAKETQYF	TGTGCCAGCAGCTTAGGGCTAGCGAAAGAGACCCAGTACTTC
NA	many	TRBV20-1	TRBJ1-1	CSARDQRGAGLNTEAFF	TGCAGTGCTAGAGATCAAAGGGGGGCAGGGCTTAACACTGAAGCTTTCTTT
NA	many	TRBV11-2	TRBJ2-7	CASSLDSISEQYF	TGTGCCAGCAGCTTAGATAGCATCTCCGAGCAGTACTTC
NA	many	TRBV28	TRBJ2-1	CASSFNNEQFF	TGTGCCAGCAGTTTCAATAATGAGCAGTTCTTC
NA	many	TRBV7-9	TRBJ1-2	CASSLALASLGYGYTF	TGTGCCAGCAGCTTAGCGCTGGCCTCATTGGGCTATGGCTACACCTTC
TRBD2	few	TRBV7-3	TRBJ2-1	CASSPSGGANEQFF	TGTGCCAGCAGCCCTAGCGGGGGGGCTAATGAGCAGTTCTTC
NA	many	TRBV5-1	TRBJ1-1	CASSYDGGNTEAFF	TGCGCCAGCAGCTACGACGGGGGGAACACTGAAGCTTTCTTT
TRBD2	NA	TRBV15	TRBJ2-1	CATRRLAGGTSYNEQFF	TGTGCCACCAGGAGACTAGCGGGAGGTACCTCCTACAATGAGCAGTTCTTC
NA	many	TRBV15	TRBJ2-3	CATSQGTDTQYF	TGTGCCACCTCACAGGGTACAGATACGCAGTATTTT
TRBD1	many	TRBV7-3	TRBJ2-4	CASSSGQSNIQYF	TGTGCCAGCAGCTCGGGACAGTCAAACATTCAGTACTTC
NA	few	TRBV5-1	TRBJ2-5	CASSLAGMETQYF	TGCGCCAGCAGCTTGGCGGGGATGGAGACCCAGTACTTC
NA	NA	TRBV20-1	TRBJ1-1	CSARDPEAFF	TGCAGTGCAAGGGATCCCGAAGCTTTCTTT
TRBD1	few	TRBV7-2	TRBJ1-2	CASRSGQARYGYTF	TGTGCCAGCAGGTCCGGACAGGCCCGCTATGGCTACACCTTC
TRBD1	many	TRBV7-2	TRBJ1-5	CASSPTGDQPQHF	TGTGCCAGCAGCCCGACAGGGGATCAGCCCCAGCATTTT
NA	NA	TRBV5-6	TRBJ1-1	CASSYDRHTEAFF	TGTGCCAGCAGCTACGACAGGCACACTGAAGCTTTCTTT
TRBD1	few	TRBV12-3/TRBV12-4	TRBJ1-1	CASSSTGRNTEAFF	TGTGCCAGCAGTTCGACAGGGAGGAACACTGAAGCTTTCTTT
NA	few	TRBV3-1	TRBJ2-7	CASSQGRELQYF	TGTGCCAGCAGCCAGGGACGGGAGTTGCAGTACTTC
NA	NA	TRBV19	TRBJ1-5	CASSNSNQPQHF	TGTGCCAGTAGTAACAGCAATCAGCCCCAGCATTTT
NA	many	TRBV20-1	TRBJ2-7	CSARLSGLYEQYF	TGCAGTGCTAGGTTGTCAGGACTCTACGAGCAGTACTTC
NA	many	TRBV20-1	TRBJ1-1	CSAYDSRNTEAFF	TGCAGTGCTTACGACAGCCGGAACACTGAAGCTTTCTTT
TRBD1	NA	TRBV29-1	TRBJ1-2	CSALGQNYGYTF	TGCAGCGCCCTGGGACAGAACTATGGCTACACCTTC
TRBD1	NA	TRBV18	TRBJ2-7	CASSPVGQGAGEQYF	TGTGCCAGCTCACCGGTAGGTCAGGGGGCTGGCGAGCAGTACTTC
NA	few	TRBV5-1	TRBJ1-2	CASSLDVGYGYTF	TGCGCCAGCAGCTTGGACGTCGGGTATGGCTACACCTTC
NA	many	TRBV24-1	TRBJ2-7	CATSDAADRDYEQYF	TGTGCCACCAGTGATGCGGCCGACCGGGACTACGAGCAGTACTTC
NA	many	TRBV5-1	TRBJ1-5	CASSLEGYSNQPQHF	TGCGCCAGCAGCTTGGAGGGGTATAGCAATCAGCCCCAGCATTTT
NA	many	TRBV7-9	TRBJ2-2	CASSLELSGTGELFF	TGTGCCAGCAGCTTAGAATTGTCGGGGACCGGGGAGCTGTTTTTT
NA	many	TRBV5-1	TRBJ1-1	CASSLTRVSNTEAFF	TGCGCCAGCAGCTTGACGAGGGTATCGAACACTGAAGCTTTCTTT
TRBD2	many	TRBV5-5	TRBJ2-1	CASHAGLAGGLGYNEQFF	TGTGCCAGCCATGCTGGACTAGCGGGGGGGCTTGGCTACAATGAGCAGTTCTTC
NA	many	TRBV12-3/TRBV12-4	TRBJ2-7	CASSPREGTHEQYF	TGTGCCAGCAGTCCCCGCGAAGGGACTCACGAGCAGTACTTC
NA	NA	TRBV20-1	TRBJ2-1	CSAREGSVSYNEQFF	TGCAGTGCCCGCGAGGGGTCGGTGAGCTACAATGAGCAGTTCTTC
TRBD1	many	TRBV7-9	TRBJ1-1	CASSPGTGTEAFF	TGTGCCAGCAGCCCCGGGACAGGCACTGAAGCTTTCTTT
NA	many	TRBV12-3/TRBV12-4	TRBJ1-1	CASSSLGPTEAFF	TGTGCCAGCAGTTCTCTTGGACCCACTGAAGCTTTCTTT
NA	few	TRBV5-6	TRBJ2-7	CASALESLLPYEQYF	TGTGCCAGCGCTTTGGAGAGTCTTCTACCCTACGAGCAGTACTTC
NA	NA	TRBV29-1	TRBJ2-5	CSALLWQETQYF	TGCAGCGCCCTACTCTGGCAAGAGACCCAGTACTTC
TRBD1	many	TRBV5-1	TRBJ1-2	CASSSGQGNYPGGYTF	TGCGCCAGCAGCTCCGGACAGGGTAATTATCCTGGTGGCTACACCTTC
NA	NA	TRBV10-3	TRBJ2-3	CAISESHRDSGDTQYF	TGTGCCATCAGTGAGTCGCACCGGGATTCAGGGGATACGCAGTATTTT
NA	NA	TRBV5-8	TRBJ2-3	CASSFGGTTDTQYF	TGTGCCAGCAGCTTCGGGGGTACCACAGATACGCAGTATTTT